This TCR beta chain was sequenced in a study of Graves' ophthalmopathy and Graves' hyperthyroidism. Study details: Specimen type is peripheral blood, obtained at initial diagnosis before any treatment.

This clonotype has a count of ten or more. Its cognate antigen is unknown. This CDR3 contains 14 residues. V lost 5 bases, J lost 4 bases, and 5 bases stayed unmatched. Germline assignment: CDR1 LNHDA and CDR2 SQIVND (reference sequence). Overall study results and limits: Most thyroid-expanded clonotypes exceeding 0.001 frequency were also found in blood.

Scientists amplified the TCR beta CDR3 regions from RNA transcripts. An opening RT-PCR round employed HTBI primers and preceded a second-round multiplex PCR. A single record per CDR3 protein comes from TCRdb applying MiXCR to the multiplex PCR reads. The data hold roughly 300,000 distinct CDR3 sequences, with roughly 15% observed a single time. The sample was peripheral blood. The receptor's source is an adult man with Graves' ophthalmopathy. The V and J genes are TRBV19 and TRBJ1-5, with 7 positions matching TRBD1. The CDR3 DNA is TGTGCCAGTAGTCCCCGGACAGGAAATCAGCCCCAGCATTTT. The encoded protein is CASSPRTGNQPQHF.